Listed here are 2 T cell receptor beta chains from one sample, sequenced in a study of a mutant IDH1 vaccine in newly diagnosed glioma. Measured with immunoSEQ multiplex PCR; TCRdb has only the in-frame clones, and not every one. The sample shows some 32,000 clones, approximately 89% of them seen only once. No antigen has been assigned to these receptors. The time point denotes: week 47, end of study. One vaccine dose held 300 ug of mutant IDH1 20-mer peptide and came with topical imiquimod. This material consisted of PBMCs, taken from a glioma patient whose treatment included an IDH1 peptide vaccine. Receptors were obtained from a man aged 40-49 years with glioma.

This clone has just a few counts. The chain carries TRBV11-2 and TRBJ2-7; a weak D match, TRBD1 (5 bases). With 4 bases removed from V and 6 bases from J, the gap between germline ends came to 16 bases. The CDR3 is 14 amino acids. Germline V gene lookup returns CDR1 SGHAT and CDR2 FQNNGV. CDR3 in amino acids: CASSSPRRDREQYF. The CDR3 DNA follows: TGTGCCAGCAGCTCCCCCCGCAGGGATCGCGAGCAGTACTTC.

The J gene is TRBJ1-2, the V gene TRBV28; D call uncertain. Trimming left V 3 bases short and J 6 bases short, with 8 bases between. This CDR3 has 12 residues. Germline CDR1 and CDR2: MDHEN and SYDVKM. DNA for the CDR3: TGTGCCAGCAGTTTCGAAGGGAATGGCTACACCTTC. Translation: CASSFEGNGYTF.